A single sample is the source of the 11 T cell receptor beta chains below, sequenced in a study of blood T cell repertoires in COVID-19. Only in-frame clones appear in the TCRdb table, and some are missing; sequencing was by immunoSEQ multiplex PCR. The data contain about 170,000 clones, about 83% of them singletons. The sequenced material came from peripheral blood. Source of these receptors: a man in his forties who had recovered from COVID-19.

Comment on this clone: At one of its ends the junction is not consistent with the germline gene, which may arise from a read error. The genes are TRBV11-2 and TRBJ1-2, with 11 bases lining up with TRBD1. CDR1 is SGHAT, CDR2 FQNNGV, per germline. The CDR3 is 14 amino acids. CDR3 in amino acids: CASSQNRDRGTVGF. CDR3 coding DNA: TGTGCCAGCAGCCAGAACCGGGACAGGGGGACGGTGGGCTTC.

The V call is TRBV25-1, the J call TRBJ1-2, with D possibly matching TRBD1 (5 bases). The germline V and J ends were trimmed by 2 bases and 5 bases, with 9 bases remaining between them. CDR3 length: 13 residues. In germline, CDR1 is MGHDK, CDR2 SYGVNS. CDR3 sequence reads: CASSEDRWYGYTF. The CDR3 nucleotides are TGTGCCAGCAGTGAAGACAGATGGTATGGCTACACCTTC.

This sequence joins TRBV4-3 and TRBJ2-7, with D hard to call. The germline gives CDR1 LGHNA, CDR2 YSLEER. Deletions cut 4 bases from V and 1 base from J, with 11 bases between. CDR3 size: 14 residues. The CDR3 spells CASSRLIGSYEQYF. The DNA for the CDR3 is TGCGCCAGCAGCCGGCTGATTGGTTCCTACGAGCAGTACTTC.

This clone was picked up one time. As DNA, the CDR3 is TGTGCCAGCAGTCCCGGGACAGAGGCAAGAGGCAATCAGCCCCAGCATTTT. Protein sequence: CASSPGTEARGNQPQHF. The genes are TRBV6-6 and TRBJ1-5; 7 bases match TRBD1. The V gene's germline CDR1 is MNHNY and CDR2 SVGAGI (reference sequence). CDR3 size: 17 residues. V shed 5 bases, J shed 2 bases, and the junction held 12 bases outside the gene matches.

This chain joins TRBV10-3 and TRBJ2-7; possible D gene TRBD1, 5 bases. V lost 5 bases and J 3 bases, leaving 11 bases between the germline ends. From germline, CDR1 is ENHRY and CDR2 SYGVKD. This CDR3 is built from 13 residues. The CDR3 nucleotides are TGTGCCATCAGTCTAGACCAGGGCTACGAGCAGTACTTC. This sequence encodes CAISLDQGYEQYF.

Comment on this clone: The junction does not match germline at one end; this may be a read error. The CDR3 nucleotides read TGTGCTAGCAGCCAGACTAGCGGGGGGAATGGGGAGACCCAGTACTTC. Translation: CASSQTSGGNGETQYF. The chain joins TRBV7-7 to TRBJ2-5; 13 bases are a match to TRBD2. CDR1 SSHAT and CDR2 FNYEAQ come from the germline V gene (reference sequence). The CDR3 is 16 amino acids.

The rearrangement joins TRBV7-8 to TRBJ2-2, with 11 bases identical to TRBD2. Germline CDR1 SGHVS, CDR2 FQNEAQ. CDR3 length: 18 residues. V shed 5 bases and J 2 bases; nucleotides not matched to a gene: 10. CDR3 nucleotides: TGTGCCAGCAGCCTCCCGACTAGCGGGACCCTTAACACCGGGGAGCTGTTTTTT. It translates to CASSLPTSGTLNTGELFF.

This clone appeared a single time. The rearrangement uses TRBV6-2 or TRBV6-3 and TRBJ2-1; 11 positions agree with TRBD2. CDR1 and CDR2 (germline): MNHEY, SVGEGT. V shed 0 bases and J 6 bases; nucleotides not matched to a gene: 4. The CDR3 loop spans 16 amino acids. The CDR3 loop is CASSYSSGRAGNEQFF. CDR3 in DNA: TGTGCCAGCAGTTACTCTAGCGGGAGGGCGGGCAATGAGCAGTTCTTC.

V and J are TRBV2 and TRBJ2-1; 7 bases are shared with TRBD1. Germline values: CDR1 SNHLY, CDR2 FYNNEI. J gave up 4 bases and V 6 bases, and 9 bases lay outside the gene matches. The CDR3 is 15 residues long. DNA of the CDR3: TGTGCCAGCAGGAGACGGGACAGCCCATACAATGAGCAGTTCTTC. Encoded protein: CASRRRDSPYNEQFF. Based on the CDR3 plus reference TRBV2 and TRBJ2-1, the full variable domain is EPEVTQTPSHQVTQMGQEVILRCVPISNHLYFYWYRQILGQKVEFLVSFYNNEISEKSEIFDDQFSVERPDGSNFTLKIRSTKLEDSAMYFCASRRRDSPYNEQFFGPGTRLTVL.

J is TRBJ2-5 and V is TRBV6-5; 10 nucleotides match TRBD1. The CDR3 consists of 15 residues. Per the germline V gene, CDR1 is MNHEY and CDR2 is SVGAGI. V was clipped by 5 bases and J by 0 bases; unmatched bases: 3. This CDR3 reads CASSRGQGNQETQYF. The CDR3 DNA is TGTGCCAGCAGTCGGGGACAGGGGAACCAAGAGACCCAGTACTTC.

The CDR3 loop reads CASSLEGQNYEQYF. As DNA, the CDR3 is TGTGCCAGCAGCTTAGAGGGACAGAACTACGAGCAGTACTTC. The V and J genes are TRBV7-9 and TRBJ2-7; TRBD1 matches at 7 bases. This CDR3 has 14 amino acids. V shed 1 base, J shed 3 bases, and the junction held 3 bases outside the gene matches. Germline V lookup: CDR1 SEHNR, CDR2 FQNEAQ (reference sequence).